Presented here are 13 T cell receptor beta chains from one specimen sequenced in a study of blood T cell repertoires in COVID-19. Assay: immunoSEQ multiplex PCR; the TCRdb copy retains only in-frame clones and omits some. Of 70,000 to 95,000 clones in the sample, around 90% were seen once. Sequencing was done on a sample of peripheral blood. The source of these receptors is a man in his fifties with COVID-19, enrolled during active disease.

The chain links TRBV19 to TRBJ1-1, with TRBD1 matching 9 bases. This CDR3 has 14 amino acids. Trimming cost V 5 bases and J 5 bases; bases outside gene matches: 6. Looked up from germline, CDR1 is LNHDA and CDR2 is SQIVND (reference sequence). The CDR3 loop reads CASSLQGAGTEAFF. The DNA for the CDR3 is TGTGCCAGTAGTTTACAGGGGGCTGGAACTGAAGCTTTCTTT.

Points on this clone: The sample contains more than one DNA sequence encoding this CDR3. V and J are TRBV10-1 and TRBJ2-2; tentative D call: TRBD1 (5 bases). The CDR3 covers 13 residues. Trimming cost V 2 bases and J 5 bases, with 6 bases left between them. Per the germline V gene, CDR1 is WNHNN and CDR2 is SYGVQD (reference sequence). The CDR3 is CASSETGTGELFF. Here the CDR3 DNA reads TGCGCCAGCAGTGAGACAGGAACCGGGGAGCTGTTTTTT.

CDR3 protein: CASRTGGSTEQYF. CDR3 sequence (DNA): TGTGCCAGCCGGACAGGGGGCTCGACAGAGCAGTACTTC. J is TRBJ2-7 and V is TRBV11-2; 11 nucleotides agree with TRBD1. Germline loops: CDR1 SGHAT, CDR2 FQNNGV. V lost 8 bases, J lost 7 bases, and 7 bases stayed unmatched. There are 13 residues in the CDR3.

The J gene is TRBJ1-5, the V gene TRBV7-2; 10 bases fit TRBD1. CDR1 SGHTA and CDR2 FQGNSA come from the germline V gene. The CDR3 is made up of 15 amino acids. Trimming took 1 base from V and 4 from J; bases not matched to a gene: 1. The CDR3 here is CASSLGQGANQPQHF. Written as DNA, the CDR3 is TGTGCCAGCAGCTTAGGACAGGGGGCAAATCAGCCCCAGCATTTT.

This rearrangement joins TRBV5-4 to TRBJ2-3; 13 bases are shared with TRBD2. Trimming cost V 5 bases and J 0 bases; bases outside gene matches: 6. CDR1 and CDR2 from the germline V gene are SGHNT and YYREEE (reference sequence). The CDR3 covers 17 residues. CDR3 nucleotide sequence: TGTGCCAGCAGAAGACTAGCGGGGGGCACTAGCACAGATACGCAGTATTTT. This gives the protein CASRRLAGGTSTDTQYF.

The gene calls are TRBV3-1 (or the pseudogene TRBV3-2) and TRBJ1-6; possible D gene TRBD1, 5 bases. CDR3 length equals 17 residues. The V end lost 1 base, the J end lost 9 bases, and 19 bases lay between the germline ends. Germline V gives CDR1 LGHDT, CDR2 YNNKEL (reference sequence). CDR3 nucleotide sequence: TGTGCCAGCAGCCAAGTAGGGAGGGGCGCGACGACTTCACCCCTCCACTTT. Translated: CASSQVGRGATTSPLHF.

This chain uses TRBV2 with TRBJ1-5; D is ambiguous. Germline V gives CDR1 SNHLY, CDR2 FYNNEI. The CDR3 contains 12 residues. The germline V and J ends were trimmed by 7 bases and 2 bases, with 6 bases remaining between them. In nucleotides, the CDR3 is TGTGCCAGCACCCCAGGCAATCAGCCCCAGCATTTT. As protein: CASTPGNQPQHF.

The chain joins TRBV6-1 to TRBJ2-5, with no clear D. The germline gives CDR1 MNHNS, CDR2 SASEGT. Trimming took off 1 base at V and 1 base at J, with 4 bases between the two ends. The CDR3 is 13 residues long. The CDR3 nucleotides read TGTGCCAGCAGTGAAGGCAGCCAAGAGACCCAGTACTTC. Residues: CASSEGSQETQYF.

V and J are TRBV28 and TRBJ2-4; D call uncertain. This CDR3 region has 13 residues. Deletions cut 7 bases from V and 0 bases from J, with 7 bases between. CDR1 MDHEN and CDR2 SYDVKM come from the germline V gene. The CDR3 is CASMGLAKNIQYF. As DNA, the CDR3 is TGTGCCAGCATGGGCCTAGCCAAAAACATTCAGTACTTC.

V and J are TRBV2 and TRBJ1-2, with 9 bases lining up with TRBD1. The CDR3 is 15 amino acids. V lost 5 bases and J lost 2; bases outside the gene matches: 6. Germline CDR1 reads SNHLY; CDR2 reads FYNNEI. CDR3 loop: CASSFRDRENYGYTF. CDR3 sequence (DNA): TGTGCCAGCAGTTTCCGGGACAGGGAGAACTATGGCTACACCTTC.

CDR3 coding DNA: TGTGCCAGCAGCCAAAGGGGGCTGACGAACAAGAATGAGCAGTTCTTC. It encodes CASSQRGLTNKNEQFF. The chain joins TRBV3-1 (or the pseudogene TRBV3-2) to TRBJ2-1; 7 bases are shared with TRBD1. Germline V lookup: CDR1 LGHDT, CDR2 YNNKEL (reference sequence). CDR3 length: 16 residues. J gave up 7 bases and V 2 bases, and 11 bases lay outside the gene matches.

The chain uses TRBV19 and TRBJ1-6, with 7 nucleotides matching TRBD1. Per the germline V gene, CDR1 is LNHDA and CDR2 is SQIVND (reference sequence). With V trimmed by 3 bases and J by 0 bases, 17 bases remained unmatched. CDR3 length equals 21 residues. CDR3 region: CASSIVTGATFHGSYNSPLHF. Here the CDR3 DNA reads TGTGCCAGTAGTATCGTAACAGGGGCGACGTTTCACGGCTCCTATAATTCACCCCTCCACTTT.

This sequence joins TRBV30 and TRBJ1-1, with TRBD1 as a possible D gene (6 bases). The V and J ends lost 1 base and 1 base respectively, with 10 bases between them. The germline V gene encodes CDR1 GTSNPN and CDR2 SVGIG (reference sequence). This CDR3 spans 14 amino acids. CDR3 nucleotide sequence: TGTGCCTGGAGTGGAGACAGGCCGAACACTGAAGCTTTCTTT. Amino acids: CAWSGDRPNTEAFF.